This T cell receptor (beta chain) appears in the sequencing data of a study of blood T cell repertoires in COVID-19. Study information: The cDNA or gDNA used as material had been derived from T cells, B-cell-depleted T cells, or PBMCs.

Some clones are missing from TCRdb's copy, which holds only in-frame ones; the method was immunoSEQ multiplex PCR. In the table there are about 210,000 clones, roughly nine tenths of which are singletons. The CDR3 extends over 15 amino acids. Germline V CDR1 and CDR2: LNHDA, SQIVND (reference sequence). V lost 6 bases and J 4 bases, leaving 18 bases between the germline ends. This chain links TRBV19 with TRBJ2-5; maybe TRBD2 (5 bases). Source material: peripheral blood. This TCR was recovered from a man aged 65-85 years with acute or convalescent COVID-19. The CDR3 protein is CASRPWGALGETQYF. CDR3 nucleotide sequence: TGTGCCAGTAGACCCTGGGGAGCGTTGGGAGAGACCCAGTACTTC.